The 8 T cell receptor beta chains in this list originate from one sample, sequenced in a study of blood T cells in healthy people across ages. A second about 7 to 11 cycle PCR used barcoded and J-beta primers. TCRdb used MiXCR to reprocess the 5' RACE reads, holding one entry per CDR3 protein. The data show hundreds of thousands of distinct CDR3 sequences, 20% to 30% seen once. This sample was also put to use in a study of T cells of mothers and their children.

The sequenced sample consisted of blood. All receptors come from a boy younger than 18 in good health.

This clonotype turned up a few times. The chain joins TRBV7-9 to TRBJ1-4; D is unclear. CDR3 length equals 15 residues. The V end was cut by 5 bases, the J end by 2 bases, with 12 bases between. The germline V gene has CDR1 SEHNR and CDR2 FQNEAQ (reference sequence). The CDR3, as DNA: TGTGCCAGCAGCCCAGACCCTTTGACTAATGAAAAACTGTTTTTT. Its protein product is CASSPDPLTNEKLFF.

J is TRBJ2-1 and V is TRBV5-1; the D is unclear. The V end was cut by 4 bases, the J end by 4 bases, with 12 bases between. The CDR3 spans 14 residues. Germline V gene data show CDR1 as SGHRS and CDR2 as YFSETQ. CDR3 region: CASSVALTYNEQFF. The CDR3 DNA is TGCGCCAGCAGCGTGGCCCTGACTTACAATGAGCAGTTCTTC.

For this clonotype: One end of the junction varies from germline; a read error may be responsible. The V gene is TRBV3-1, the J gene TRBJ2-7, with D possibly called TRBD1 or TRBD2 (6 bases each). The CDR3 loop spans 15 amino acids. CDR1 LGHDT and CDR2 YNNKEL come from the germline V gene (reference sequence). CDR3 residues: CASSQGTGRYYEQYF. DNA of the CDR3: TGTGCCAGCAGTCAAGGCACAGGGAGGTACTACGAGCAGTACTTC.

This chain links TRBV5-1 with TRBJ1-2; D call uncertain. Germline lookup yields CDR1 SGHRS and CDR2 YFSETQ. CDR3 size: 15 residues. V lost 2 bases, J lost 3 bases, and 14 bases lay in between. The CDR3 region is CASSFSRGQDYGYTF. The DNA of the CDR3 is TGCGCCAGCAGCTTCTCTCGGGGTCAGGACTATGGCTACACCTTC.

This clonotype has only one observation. V is TRBV6-5 and J is TRBJ2-7; weak D call: TRBD2 (5 bases). V lost 6 bases, J lost 1 base, and 13 bases lay in between. The V gene's germline CDR1 is MNHEY and CDR2 SVGAGI. The CDR3 is 14 amino acids. The CDR3 loop is CASRPEGKSYEQYF. The CDR3 nucleotides read TGTGCCAGCAGACCCGAGGGCAAGTCCTACGAGCAGTACTTC.

The chain recombines TRBV10-3 with TRBJ2-2, with D perhaps matching TRBD1 (5 bases). The germline CDR1 and CDR2 sequences are ENHRY and SYGVKD. Trimming pared 6 bases from V and 3 bases from J, leaving 17 bases between. There are 16 residues in the CDR3. The CDR3 is CAISSIRQTDTGELFF. CDR3 DNA: TGTGCCATCAGCTCCATTCGACAGACTGACACCGGGGAGCTGTTTTTT.

The V call is TRBV20-1, the J call TRBJ2-5, with D uncertain. CDR1 is DFQATT, CDR2 SNEGSKA, per germline (reference sequence). The CDR3 contains 15 residues. Trimming shortened V by 0 bases and J by 6 bases, and 17 bases separated the two germline ends. Written as DNA, the CDR3 is TGCAGTGCTAGAGATTCCCCCATGGTAGAGAAGACCCAGTACTTC. Protein: CSARDSPMVEKTQYF.

This clonotype was observed a few times. The chain uses TRBV20-1 and TRBJ2-5, with TRBD1 as a possible D gene (6 bases). Trimming removed 0 bases from V and 2 bases from J, with 16 bases in between. The CDR3 length is 16 residues. CDR1 DFQATT and CDR2 SNEGSKA come from the germline V gene (reference sequence). CDR3 region: CSARDQGRAYQETQYF. The CDR3 DNA sequence: TGCAGTGCTAGAGACCAGGGGCGGGCCTATCAAGAGACCCAGTACTTC.